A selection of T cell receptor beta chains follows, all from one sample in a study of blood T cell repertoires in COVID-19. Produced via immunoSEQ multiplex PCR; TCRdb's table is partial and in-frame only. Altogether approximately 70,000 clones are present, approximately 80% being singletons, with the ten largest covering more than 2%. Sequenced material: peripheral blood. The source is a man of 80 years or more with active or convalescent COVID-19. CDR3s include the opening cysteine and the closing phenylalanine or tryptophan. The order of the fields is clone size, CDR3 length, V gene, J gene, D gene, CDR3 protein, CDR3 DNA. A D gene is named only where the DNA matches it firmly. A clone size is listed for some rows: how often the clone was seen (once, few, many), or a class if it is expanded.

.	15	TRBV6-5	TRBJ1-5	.	CASSPGIGRNQPQHF	TGTGCCAGCAGCCCCGGGATTGGTCGCAATCAGCCCCAGCATTTT
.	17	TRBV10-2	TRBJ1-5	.	CASSESSQGPGGRSQHF	TGCGCCAGCAGTGAGTCATCGCAGGGGCCGGGGGGGAGGTCCCAGCATTTT
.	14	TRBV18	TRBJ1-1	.	CASSPQTGNTEAFF	TGTGCCAGCTCACCGCAGACAGGGAACACTGAAGCTTTCTTT
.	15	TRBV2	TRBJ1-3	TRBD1	CASSLQGAVGNTIYF	TGTGCCAGCAGCCTACAGGGGGCGGTTGGAAACACCATATATTTT
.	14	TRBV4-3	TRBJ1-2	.	CASSLNPGIGGYTF	TGCGCCAGCAGCCTTAACCCGGGAATTGGAGGCTACACCTTC
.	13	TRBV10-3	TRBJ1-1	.	CAITLRGDTEAFF	TGTGCCATCACCCTCAGGGGAGACACTGAAGCTTTCTTT
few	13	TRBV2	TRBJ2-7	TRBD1	CASSGQGLYEQYF	TGTGCCAGCAGCGGACAGGGCCTGTACGAGCAGTACTTC
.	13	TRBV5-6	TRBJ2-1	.	CASSSGQPNEQFF	TGTGCCAGCAGCTCCGGACAACCCAATGAGCAGTTCTTC
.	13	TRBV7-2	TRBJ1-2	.	CASSLDDRMGYTF	TGTGCCAGCAGCTTAGATGACAGGATGGGCTACACCTTC
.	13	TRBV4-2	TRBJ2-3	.	CASSHSSTDTQYF	TGTGCCAGCAGCCACTCTAGCACAGATACGCAGTATTTT
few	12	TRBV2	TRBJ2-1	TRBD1	CASSSPTGGLFF	TGTGCCAGCAGCTCCCCGACAGGGGGTTTGTTCTTC
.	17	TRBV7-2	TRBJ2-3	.	CASSSPPPSFRTDTQYF	TGTGCCAGCAGCTCCCCGCCGCCTAGCTTTCGCACAGATACGCAGTATTTT
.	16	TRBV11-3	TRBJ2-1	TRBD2	CASSSRLAGGNNEQFF	TGTGCCAGCAGCTCAAGACTAGCGGGGGGCAACAATGAGCAGTTCTTC
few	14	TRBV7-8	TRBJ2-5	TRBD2	CASSRSGAGETQYF	TGTGCCAGCAGCCGTAGCGGGGCCGGGGAGACCCAGTACTTC
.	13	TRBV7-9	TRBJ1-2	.	CASSLGRDYGYTF	TGTGCCAGCAGCTTAGGGAGGGACTATGGCTACACCTTC
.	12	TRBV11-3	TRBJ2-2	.	CASSLSTGELFF	TGTGCCAGCAGCTTGAGTACCGGGGAGCTGTTTTTT
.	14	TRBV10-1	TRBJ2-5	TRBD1	CASRDRGPQETQYF	TGCGCCAGCAGAGACAGGGGGCCCCAAGAGACCCAGTACTTC
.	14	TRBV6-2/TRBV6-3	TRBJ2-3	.	CASSYEADTDTQYF	TGTGCCAGCAGTTACGAGGCAGATACAGATACGCAGTATTTT
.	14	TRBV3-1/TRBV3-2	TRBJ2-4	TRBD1	CASSIQGAGNIQYF	TGTGCCAGCAGCATCCAGGGGGCAGGGAACATTCAGTACTTC
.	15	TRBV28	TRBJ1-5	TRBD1	CASSRTGNSNQPQHF	TGTGCCAGCAGTCGGACAGGGAATAGCAATCAGCCCCAGCATTTT
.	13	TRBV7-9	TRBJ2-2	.	CASSLSGPGELFF	TGTGCCAGCAGCCTTTCTGGGCCCGGGGAGCTGTTTTTT
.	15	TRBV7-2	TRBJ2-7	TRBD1	CASSWGTGISYEQYF	TGTGCCAGCAGCTGGGGGACAGGGATCTCCTACGAGCAGTACTTC
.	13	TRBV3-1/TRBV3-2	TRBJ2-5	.	CASSDRTQETQYF	TGTGCCAGCAGCGACAGAACCCAAGAGACCCAGTACTTC
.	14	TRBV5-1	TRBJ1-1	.	CASSFWDTNTEAFF	TGCGCCAGCAGCTTTTGGGACACGAACACTGAAGCTTTCTTT
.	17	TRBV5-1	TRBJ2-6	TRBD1	CASSWSRDRAGANVLTF	TGCGCCAGCAGCTGGTCCCGGGACAGGGCTGGGGCCAACGTCCTGACTTTC
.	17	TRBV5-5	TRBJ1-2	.	CASSLTPLGGTSYGYTF	TGTGCCAGCAGCTTAACCCCTTTGGGGGGTACTTCCTATGGCTACACCTTC
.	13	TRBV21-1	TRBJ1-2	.	CASSPEGEYGYTF	TGTGCCAGCAGCCCGGAGGGAGAGTATGGCTACACCTTC
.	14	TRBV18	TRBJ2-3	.	CANKNSVNTDTQYF	TGTGCCAACAAAAATAGCGTGAACACAGATACGCAGTATTTT
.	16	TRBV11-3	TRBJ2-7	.	CASSLEQGPGPYEQYF	TGTGCCAGCAGCTTAGAGCAGGGGCCGGGTCCTTACGAGCAGTACTTC
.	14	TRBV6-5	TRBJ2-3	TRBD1	CASRNRGPTDTQYF	TGTGCCAGCAGAAACAGGGGACCCACAGATACGCAGTATTTT
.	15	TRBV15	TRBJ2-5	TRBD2	CATSRLAGPQETQYF	TGTGCCACCAGCAGACTAGCGGGTCCCCAAGAGACCCAGTACTTC
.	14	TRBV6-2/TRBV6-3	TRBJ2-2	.	CASSDRGAAGELFF	TGTGCCAGCAGTGACCGGGGGGCCGCCGGGGAGCTGTTTTTT
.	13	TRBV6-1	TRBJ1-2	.	CASSESGIYGYTF	TGTGCCAGCAGTGAATCGGGGATCTATGGCTACACCTTC
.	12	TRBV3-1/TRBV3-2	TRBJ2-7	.	CASSQDAVKQYF	TGTGCCAGCAGCCAAGACGCGGTGAAGCAGTACTTC
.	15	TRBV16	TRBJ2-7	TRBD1	CASSHSGTGYYEQYF	TGTGCCAGCAGCCATTCCGGGACAGGGTACTACGAGCAGTACTTC
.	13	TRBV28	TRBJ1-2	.	CASSVDRIYGYTF	TGTGCCAGCAGTGTTGACAGGATCTATGGCTACACCTTC
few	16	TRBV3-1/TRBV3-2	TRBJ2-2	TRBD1	CASSPRTGSLAGELFF	TGTGCCAGCAGCCCGCGGACAGGGTCCTTAGCCGGGGAGCTGTTTTTT
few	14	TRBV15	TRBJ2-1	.	CATSRDPQLNEQFF	TGTGCCACCAGCAGAGATCCACAGCTCAATGAGCAGTTCTTC
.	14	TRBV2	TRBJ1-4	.	CASSVGQINEKLFF	TGTGCCAGCAGTGTTGGGCAGATTAATGAAAAACTGTTTTTT
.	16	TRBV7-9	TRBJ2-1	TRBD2	CASTAVRGVGSNEQFF	TGTGCCAGCACCGCGGTCCGGGGGGTGGGTTCCAATGAGCAGTTCTTC
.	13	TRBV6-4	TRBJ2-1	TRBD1	CASSTDRGRALFF	TGTGCCAGCAGTACTGACAGGGGGCGAGCCTTATTCTTC
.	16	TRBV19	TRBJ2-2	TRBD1	CASSIRGTGHTGELFF	TGTGCCAGTAGTATTCGTGGGACAGGCCACACCGGGGAGCTGTTTTTT